Below, 7 T cell receptor beta chains from the same sample are listed, as sequenced in a study of identical twins' blood T cells. From the 5' RACE reads, TCRdb called clonotypes with MiXCR, one entry per CDR3 protein. Altogether roughly 380,000 distinct CDR3 sequences are present, 28% being singletons, with the ten largest covering 5.5% to 6.5%. The sequenced material came from PBMCs. These TCRs come from a woman between 18 and 55 years old in good health.

The chain joins TRBV20-1 to TRBJ1-1, with 9 bases fitting TRBD1. With 0 bases clipped from V and 4 bases from J, the junction kept 6 bases outside the gene matches. The CDR3 runs 15 residues. From germline, CDR1 is DFQATT and CDR2 SNEGSKA (reference sequence). Written as DNA, the CDR3 is TGCAGTGCTAGAGATACACAGGGGGCTGTCACTGAAGCTTTCTTT. It encodes CSARDTQGAVTEAFF.

With respect to this clonotype: The junction departs from germline at one end; a sequencing error may be responsible. This chain connects TRBV15 to TRBJ2-2; the match to TRBD2 covers 7 bases. The CDR3 totals 16 residues. Germline V gene data show CDR1 as LNHNV and CDR2 as YYDKDF (reference sequence). The CDR3 reads CATSRDPRLAPGEPFF. The CDR3 nucleotides are TGTGCCACCAGCAGAGATCCCCGACTAGCCCCCGGGGAGCCGTTTTTT. The full variable domain, completed using reference TRBV15 and TRBJ2-2, is DAMVIQNPRYQVTQFGKPVTLSCSQTLNHNVMYWYQQKSSQAPKLLFHYYDKDFNNEADTPDNFQSRRPNTSFCFLDIRSPGLGDTAMYLCATSRDPRLAPGEPFFGEGSRLTVL.

The V and J genes are TRBV29-1 and TRBJ2-1; TRBD1 matches at 8 bases. V shed 2 bases and J 7 bases; nucleotides not matched to a gene: 4. This CDR3 has 13 residues. Germline V CDR1 and CDR2: SQVTM, ANQGSEA. The CDR3 spells CSVEKDRVNEQFF. The CDR3 region has the DNA TGCAGCGTTGAAAAGGACAGGGTAAATGAGCAGTTCTTC.

This clonotype was detected once. V is TRBV29-1 and J is TRBJ2-7; a possible D gene is TRBD1 (6 bases). Germline assignment: CDR1 SQVTM and CDR2 ANQGSEA. V was cut by 6 bases and J by 4 bases, with 16 bases left in between. The CDR3 is 13 residues long. The CDR3 DNA follows: TGCAGCGTGCAGGGGTTGTCGCGATACGAGCAGTACTTC. Its translation is CSVQGLSRYEQYF.

A few counts support this clonotype. This chain links TRBV2 with TRBJ2-4; 11 nucleotides line up with TRBD2. The CDR3 spans 15 residues. J gave up 8 bases and V 5 bases, and 8 bases lay outside the gene matches. Germline CDR1 and CDR2: SNHLY and FYNNEI. CDR3 DNA: TGTGCCAGCAGTATTACTAGCGGGAGAAGCCACATTCAGTACTTC. Its translation: CASSITSGRSHIQYF.

The CDR3 nucleotides are TGCAGCGTTGTCGGACAGGGGTTGGGTGGCTACACCTTC. It specifies CSVVGQGLGGYTF. This rearrangement joins TRBV29-1 to TRBJ1-2, with 9 bases aligning to TRBD1. This CDR3 spans 13 amino acids. CDR1 SQVTM and CDR2 ANQGSEA come from the germline V gene. V shed 4 bases and J 7 bases; nucleotides not matched to a gene: 7.

The V call is TRBV18, the J call TRBJ2-7; D remains ambiguous. Germline V gene lookup returns CDR1 KGHSH and CDR2 LQKENI. V was clipped by 2 bases and J by 4 bases, with 9 bases between them. The CDR3 contains 13 residues. This CDR3 is CASSPSREYEQYF. The CDR3 DNA reads TGTGCCAGCTCACCATCCCGCGAATACGAGCAGTACTTC.